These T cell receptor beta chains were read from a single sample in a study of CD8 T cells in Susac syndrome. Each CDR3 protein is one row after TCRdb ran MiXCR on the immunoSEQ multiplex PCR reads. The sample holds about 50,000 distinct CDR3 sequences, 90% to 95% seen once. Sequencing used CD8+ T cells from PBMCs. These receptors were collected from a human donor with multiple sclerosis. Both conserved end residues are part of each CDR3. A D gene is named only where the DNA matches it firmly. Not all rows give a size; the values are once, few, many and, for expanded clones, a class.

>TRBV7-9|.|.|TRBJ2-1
CASSLSEGTYNEQFF
TGTGCCAGCAGCTTAAGCGAGGGAACCTACAATGAGCAGTTCTTC
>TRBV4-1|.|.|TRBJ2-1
CASSQVGNSNEQFF
TGCGCCAGCAGCCAAGTGGGCAACTCCAATGAGCAGTTCTTC
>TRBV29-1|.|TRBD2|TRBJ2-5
CSVERRGMGETQYF
TGCAGCGTTGAGCGGCGGGGGATGGGGGAGACCCAGTACTTC
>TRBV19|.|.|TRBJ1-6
CASSLAASGSPLHF
TGTGCCAGTAGTCTGGCCGCTTCAGGATCACCCCTCCACTTT
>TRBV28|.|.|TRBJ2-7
CASSFPGPDEQYF
TGTGCCAGCAGTTTTCCGGGGCCGGACGAGCAGTACTTC
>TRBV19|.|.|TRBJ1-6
CASSMGGKGSPLHF
TGTGCCAGTAGTATGGGGGGGAAAGGGTCACCCCTCCACTTT
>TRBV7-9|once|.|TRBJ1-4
CASEGPLGEKLFF
TGTGCCAGCGAGGGACCCTTAGGGGAAAAACTGTTTTTT
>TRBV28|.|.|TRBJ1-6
CASSLGGNSPLHF
TGTGCCAGCAGTTTAGGGGGTAATTCACCCCTCCACTTT
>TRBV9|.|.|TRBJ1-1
CASSALQAEAFF
TGTGCCAGCAGCGCCCTACAGGCGGAAGCTTTCTTT
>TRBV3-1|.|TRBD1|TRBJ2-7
CASSQGQGVAYEQYF
TGTGCCAGCAGCCAAGGGCAGGGGGTGGCCTACGAGCAGTACTTC
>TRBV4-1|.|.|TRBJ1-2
CASSQVGYGYTF
TGCGCCAGCAGCCAAGTTGGCTATGGCTACACCTTC
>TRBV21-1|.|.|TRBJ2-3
CASSLPGQEDTQYF
TGTGCCAGCAGCCTGCCGGGACAAGAGGATACGCAGTATTTT
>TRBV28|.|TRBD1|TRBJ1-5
CASTETGGGQPQHF
TGTGCCAGCACCGAGACAGGGGGCGGCCAGCCCCAGCATTTT
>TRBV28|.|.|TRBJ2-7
CASNVGGVNYEQYF
TGTGCCAGCAACGTCGGCGGGGTGAACTACGAGCAGTACTTC
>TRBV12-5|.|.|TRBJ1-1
CASGLPYSLNTEAFF
TGTGCTAGTGGTTTGCCGTACAGCTTGAACACTGAAGCTTTCTTT
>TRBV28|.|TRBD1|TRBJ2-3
CASTWGQGVTDTQYF
TGTGCCAGCACCTGGGGACAGGGAGTAACAGATACGCAGTATTTT
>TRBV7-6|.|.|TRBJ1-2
CASSLDGSNYGYTF
TGTGCCAGCAGCTTAGACGGCTCTAACTATGGCTACACCTTC
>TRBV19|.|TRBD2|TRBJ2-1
CASSLGRASEQFF
TGTGCCAGTAGTTTGGGGAGGGCAAGTGAGCAGTTCTTC
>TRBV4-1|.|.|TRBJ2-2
CASSRSTNTGELFF
TGCGCCAGCAGCCGCAGTACGAACACCGGGGAGCTGTTTTTT
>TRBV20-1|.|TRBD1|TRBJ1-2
CSAVPRTGANNYGYTF
TGCAGTGCTGTCCCCCGGACAGGGGCTAATAACTATGGCTACACCTTC
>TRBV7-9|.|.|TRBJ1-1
CASSRRARDKKDEAFF
TGTGCCAGCAGCCGACGTGCCCGGGACAAAAAAGATGAAGCTTTCTTT
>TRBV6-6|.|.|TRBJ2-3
CASSAGTRTDTQYF
TGTGCCAGCAGTGCCGGGACTCGCACAGATACGCAGTATTTT
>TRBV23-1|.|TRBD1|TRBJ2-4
CASSQSTKHRDRGPYYLAKNIQYF
TGCGCCAGCAGTCAATCGACAAAACACCGGGACAGGGGCCCATATTATCTAGCCAAAAACATTCAGTACTTC
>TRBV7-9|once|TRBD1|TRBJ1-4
CASSDDRGPEKLFF
TGTGCCAGCAGCGACGACAGGGGGCCTGAAAAACTGTTTTTT
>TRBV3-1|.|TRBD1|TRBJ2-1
CASSQEQGIYFEQFF
TGTGCCAGCAGCCAAGAACAGGGGATCTACTTTGAGCAGTTCTTC
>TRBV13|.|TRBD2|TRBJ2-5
CASSWGLAGMQETQYF
TGTGCCAGCAGCTGGGGACTAGCGGGGATGCAAGAGACCCAGTACTTC
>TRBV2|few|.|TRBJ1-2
CASSEGQGLDGYTF
TGTGCCAGCAGTGAAGGTCAGGGTCTCGATGGCTACACCTTC
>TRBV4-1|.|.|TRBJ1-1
CASSQEWTARAEAFF
TGCGCCAGCAGCCAAGAGTGGACAGCCCGGGCTGAAGCTTTCTTT
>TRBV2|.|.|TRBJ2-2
CASSVLGKGVNTGELFF
TGTGCCAGCAGTGTGTTAGGGAAAGGTGTGAACACCGGGGAGCTGTTTTTT
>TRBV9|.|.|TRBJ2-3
CASSYQAESTDTQYF
TGTGCCAGCAGCTATCAGGCCGAGAGCACAGATACGCAGTATTTT
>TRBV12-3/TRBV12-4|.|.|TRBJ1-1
CASIQRGAYTEAFF
TGTGCCAGCATCCAGAGGGGAGCTTACACTGAAGCTTTCTTT
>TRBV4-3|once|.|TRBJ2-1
CASSQIARSYNEQFF
TGCGCCAGCAGCCAAATAGCGCGCTCCTACAATGAGCAGTTCTTC
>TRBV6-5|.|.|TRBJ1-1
CASSYLSGLGPEAFF
TGTGCCAGCAGTTACTTGTCCGGCCTTGGACCTGAAGCTTTCTTT
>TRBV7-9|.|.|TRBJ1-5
CASSLGGDSQPQHF
TGTGCCAGCAGCTTAGGGGGGGATTCCCAGCCCCAGCATTTT
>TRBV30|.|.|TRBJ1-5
CAWNEGYSNQPQHF
TGTGCCTGGAATGAGGGGTATAGCAATCAGCCCCAGCATTTT
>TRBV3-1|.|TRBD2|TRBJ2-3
CASGLAGSQMGTGTQYF
TGTGCCAGCGGACTAGCGGGGTCTCAGATGGGCACAGGTACGCAGTATTTT
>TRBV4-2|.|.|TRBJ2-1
CASSQDGQGNEQFF
TGTGCCAGCAGCCAAGATGGCCAGGGGAATGAGCAGTTCTTC
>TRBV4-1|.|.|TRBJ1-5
CASSQFSNQPQHF
TGCGCCAGCAGCCAATTTAGCAATCAGCCCCAGCATTTT
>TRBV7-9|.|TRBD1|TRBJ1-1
CASSLGQGDTEAFF
TGTGCCAGCAGCTTAGGACAGGGGGACACTGAAGCTTTCTTT
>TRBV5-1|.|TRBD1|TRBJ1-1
CASSYFPGQGASEAFF
TGCGCCAGCAGTTACTTCCCGGGACAGGGGGCGTCTGAAGCTTTCTTT
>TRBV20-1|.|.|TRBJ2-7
CSVRSDISTYEQYF
TGCAGTGTCAGATCGGACATCTCCACCTACGAGCAGTACTTC
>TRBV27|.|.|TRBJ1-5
CASSLGSNQPQHF
TGTGCCAGCAGTTTAGGGAGCAATCAGCCCCAGCATTTT
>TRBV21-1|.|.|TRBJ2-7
CASSKNRDEQYF
TGTGCCAGCAGCAAAAACAGGGACGAGCAGTACTTC
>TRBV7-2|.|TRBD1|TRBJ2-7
CASSFGTGTYEQYF
TGTGCCAGCAGCTTTGGGACAGGGACCTACGAGCAGTACTTC
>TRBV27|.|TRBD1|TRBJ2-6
CASSSKGQGSGANVLTF
TGTGCCAGCAGTTCGAAAGGACAGGGCTCTGGGGCCAACGTCCTGACTTTC
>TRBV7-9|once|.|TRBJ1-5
CASSLPGFNQPQHF
TGTGCCAGCAGCTTACCCGGGTTCAATCAGCCCCAGCATTTT
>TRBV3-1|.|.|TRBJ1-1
CASSRRNTEAFF
TGTGCCAGCAGCCGGCGTAACACTGAAGCTTTCTTT
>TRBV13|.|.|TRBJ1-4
CASGRGLNSNEKLFF
TGTGCCAGCGGTCGGGGCCTAAATTCGAATGAAAAACTGTTTTTT
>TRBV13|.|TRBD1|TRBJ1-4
CASSLFLETGGRNEKLFF
TGTGCCAGCAGCTTATTTTTGGAGACAGGGGGGCGTAATGAAAAACTGTTTTTT
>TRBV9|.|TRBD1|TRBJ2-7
CASTQGTGGYEQYF
TGTGCCAGCACCCAGGGGACAGGAGGTTACGAGCAGTACTTC
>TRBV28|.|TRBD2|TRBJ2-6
CASSFSSGLAGSGANVLTF
TGTGCCAGCAGTTTCTCTTCCGGACTAGCGGGCTCTGGGGCCAACGTCCTGACTTTC